The present T cell receptor beta chain was sequenced within a study of persistence of HIV-infected CD4 T cells. Study-level results: Antigen-responding cells were enriched for degenerate expanded CDR3beta sequences.

From germline, CDR1 is SGHKS and CDR2 YYEKEE (reference sequence). With 4 bases removed from V and 1 base from J, the gap between germline ends came to 17 bases. CDR3 length equals 16 residues. The libraries were made with immunoSEQ version 4 in survey mode. The protocol was immunoSEQ multiplex PCR, while the TCRdb copy is restricted to in-frame clones and leaves out a portion. The repertoire holds roughly 32,000 clones, around four fifths seen once, with 15% to 20% in the top ten. As regards this clone: Its cognate antigen is unknown.

The stimulus was an HIV-1 Gag 15-mer peptide pool, about 1 ug/peptide/mL. CD40L-negative CD69-negative CD45RO-high memory CD4+ T cells were sorted as populations depleted of antigen-responding cells. The chain employs TRBV5-5 and TRBJ1-2, with D perhaps TRBD1 (5 bases). Here the sequenced sample was CD4+ T cells sorted from PBMCs after approximately 19-hour stimulation, taken from a patient who received antiretroviral therapy. The receptor's source is an adult woman with HIV who was CMV-seropositive. The CDR3 coding sequence is TGTGCCAGCAGCCCGGGCGGGGGAGCACTTAACTATGGCTACACCTTC. Its translation is CASSPGGGALNYGYTF.